This entry lists 6 T cell receptor beta chains sequenced from one sample in a study of breast tumors, draining lymph nodes, adjacent tissues. Breast cancer patients provided tissue from their axillary draining lymph nodes. MiXCR, applied by TCRdb to the multiplex PCR reads, yields one record per CDR3 protein. Of about 200,000 distinct CDR3 sequences in the sample, 31% were seen once. What was sequenced was axillary lymph node tissue. The receptors originated from a female donor with breast cancer. Some clones in this sample may be carry-over from other donors' samples.

This clonotype occurred many times. V gene TRBV10-3 combines with J gene TRBJ1-2; 7 bases are shared with TRBD1. The CDR3 is 13 residues long. The germline V gene has CDR1 ENHRY and CDR2 SYGVKD. With V trimmed by 6 bases and J by 0 bases, 1 base remained unmatched. CDR3 region: CAIRGTANYGYTF. The CDR3 region has the DNA TGTGCCATCAGGGGGACAGCTAACTATGGCTACACCTTC.

In its sample, this clonotype was seen many times. The chain has TRBV20-1 and TRBJ2-1; D is unresolved. This CDR3 has 13 residues. Germline V gene lookup returns CDR1 DFQATT and CDR2 SNEGSKA (reference sequence). The CDR3 protein is CSPLLMGLNEQFF. CDR3 in DNA: TGCAGCCCACTGTTGATGGGCCTCAATGAGCAGTTCTTC.

This chain uses TRBV20-1 with TRBJ1-4; 9 bases are shared with TRBD1. From germline, CDR1 is DFQATT and CDR2 SNEGSKA (reference sequence). The CDR3 contains 14 residues. V lost 3 bases, J lost 8 bases, and 7 bases stayed unmatched. This chain's CDR3 is CSARKQGAREKLFF. CDR3 nucleotides: TGCAGTGCTAGGAAACAGGGGGCGCGGGAAAAACTGTTTTTT.

This clonotype was observed a few times. V and J are TRBV4-1 and TRBJ2-7; 10 bases fit TRBD2. The CDR3 is 16 amino acids. With V trimmed by 3 bases and J by 1 base, 6 bases remained unmatched. Germline CDR1 is MGHRA and CDR2 is YSYEKL. CDR3 bases: TGCGCCAGCAGCCATGCACGGGGACTAGCGTCCTACGAGCAGTACTTC. Translating it yields CASSHARGLASYEQYF.

Notes on this clonotype: At one boundary the junction diverges from the germline segment, which might be a read error. The chain uses TRBV3-1 and TRBJ1-2; D unclear. The CDR3 is 12 residues long. In germline, CDR1 is LGHDT, CDR2 YNNKEL (reference sequence). CDR3 sequence: CPSSQGNYGYTF. CDR3 DNA: TGTCCCAGCAGCCAAGGGAACTATGGCTACACCTTC.

In the case of this clonotype: This may be a read error: a much more frequent sequence differs by one nucleotide. Given the absence of the conserved phenylalanine or tryptophan at the CDR3 end, a read error is likely. The chain couples TRBV9 to TRBJ2-7; D gene unclear. Germline assignment: CDR1 SGDLS and CDR2 YYNGEE. The CDR3 is made up of 13 amino acids. Trimming shortened V by 4 bases and J by 3 bases, and 11 bases separated the two germline ends. The CDR3 loop is CASSRTPLYEQYS. CDR3 DNA: TGTGCCAGCAGCCGGACCCCCCTCTACGAGCAGTACTCC.